The 8 T cell receptor beta chains listed next were all sequenced from one sample in a study of T-cell memory formation after mild COVID-19. TCRdb reanalysed the 5' RACE reads using MiXCR and keeps one entry per CDR3 protein. The repertoire consists of 200,000 to 300,000 distinct CDR3 sequences, with over 15% occurring once and the leading ten covering roughly a fifth. Sequencing was done on a sample of PBMCs or a T cell subset sorted from them (not recorded which). Every receptor here comes from a man younger than 35 who had mild COVID-19 (a few samples of this study predate the infection). Cell type and time point are not known.

CDR3 in DNA: TGTGCCAGCAGGAGGACCCACCCAAGGGGGACAGATACGCAGTATTTT. Its translation is CASRRTHPRGTDTQYF. V is TRBV6-5 and J is TRBJ2-3; perhaps TRBD1 as D (6 bases). Germline loops: CDR1 MNHEY, CDR2 SVGAGI. This CDR3 comprises 16 residues. The ends were cut back, 6 bases at V and 3 bases at J, with 19 bases in the middle.

The chain employs TRBV9 and TRBJ2-3; the D gene is possibly TRBD2 (6 bases). The V end lost 0 bases, the J end lost 0 bases, and 14 bases lay between the germline ends. The CDR3 is 17 residues long. Germline V gene lookup returns CDR1 SGDLS and CDR2 YYNGEE. The CDR3 spells CASSVVGGIPSTDTQYF. As DNA, the CDR3 is TGTGCCAGCAGCGTAGTGGGCGGGATCCCTAGCACAGATACGCAGTATTTT.

This CDR3 reads CASSYSALAGGTQYF. The CDR3 bases are TGTGCCAGCAGTTACTCGGCACTAGCAGGTGGGACCCAGTACTTC. This chain connects TRBV6-2 or TRBV6-3 to TRBJ2-5; tentatively, D is TRBD2 (6 bases). Germline CDR1 reads MNHEY; CDR2 reads SVGEGT. The germline V and J ends were trimmed by 0 bases and 7 bases, with 15 bases remaining between them. The CDR3 covers 15 residues.

The J gene is TRBJ2-5, the V gene TRBV5-6; TRBD1 matches at 9 bases. CDR1 SGHDT and CDR2 YYEEEE come from the germline V gene. Trimming cost V 4 bases and J 4 bases; bases outside gene matches: 8. The CDR3 has 15 residues. The CDR3: CASSDLQGAGETQYF. The CDR3 DNA sequence: TGTGCCAGCAGCGACCTACAGGGGGCAGGAGAGACCCAGTACTTC.

The rearrangement joins TRBV7-9 to TRBJ2-3; 10 bases agree with TRBD2. Germline V gene sequence: CDR1 SEHNR, CDR2 FQNEAQ (reference sequence). The CDR3 sequence is 16 residues long. Unmatched junction bases numbered 6, after V lost 4 bases and J lost 2 bases. For the CDR3, the DNA is TGTGCCAGCAGCTCCGGACTAGCGGAGTCCACAGATACGCAGTATTTT. Amino acid sequence: CASSSGLAESTDTQYF. Drawing the rest from reference TRBV7-9 and TRBJ2-3, the complete variable domain is DTGVSQNPRHKITKRGQNVTFRCDPISEHNRLYWYRQTLGQGPEFLTYFQNEAQLEKSRLLSDRFSAERPKGSFSTLEIQRTEQGDSAMYLCASSSGLAESTDTQYFGPGTRLTVL.

The chain has TRBV6-5 and TRBJ2-3; D may be TRBD1 (6 bases). In germline, CDR1 is MNHEY, CDR2 SVGAGI. The V and J ends lost 0 bases and 0 bases respectively, with 7 bases between them. CDR3 length equals 15 residues. The CDR3 region has the DNA TGTGCCAGCAGTTACTCAACAGGGAGCACAGATACGCAGTATTTT. Encoded protein: CASSYSTGSTDTQYF.

This clonotype was counted between two and nine times. The chain is built from TRBV7-9 and TRBJ1-1, with D hard to call. This CDR3 contains 14 residues. The germline V gene has CDR1 SEHNR and CDR2 FQNEAQ (reference sequence). With 1 base removed from V and 1 base from J, the gap between germline ends came to 7 bases. CDR3 protein: CASSLVLGNTEAFF. CDR3 coding DNA: TGTGCCAGCAGCTTAGTCCTCGGGAACACTGAAGCTTTCTTT.

In regard to this clonotype: At one end, the junction sequence differs from germline, possibly due to a read error. The chain employs TRBV5-1 and TRBJ1-2, with 9 bases lining up with TRBD1. The CDR3 covers 13 residues. CDR1 is SGHRS and CDR2 is YFSETQ in the germline V gene. CDR3 bases: TGCGCCAGCAGCTTGGCCGGGGGACAGGGAGTTGCCTTC. The encoded protein is CASSLAGGQGVAF.